This T cell receptor beta chain came from a study of blood T cell repertoires in COVID-19. Overall study context: From the United States, Italy and Spain came samples of acute and convalescent COVID-19. T cells, B-cell-depleted T cells, or PBMCs supplied cDNA or gDNA.

The germline gives CDR1 KGHSH, CDR2 LQKENI. The CDR3 has 14 residues. For this clone: Compared with germline, one end of the junction differs, possibly owing to a read error.

As originally analysed: Reference gene primer amplification gave estimated nucleated cell counts. TCRdb keeps only in-frame clones here, not all; method: immunoSEQ multiplex PCR. That table gives V, J and clone size, and the DNA gave D and trimming. The sample yields about 190,000 clones, approximately 79% seen once. This sequence was found in a woman aged 45-65 years with acute or convalescent COVID-19. The chain links TRBV18 to TRBJ1-3, with D tentatively TRBD1 (6 bases). Source material: peripheral blood. The CDR3 sequence is CASSPLNINDRPDF. In nucleotides, the CDR3 is TGTGCCAGCTCACCACTGAATATTAACGACAGGCCTGATTTT.